This T cell receptor (beta chain) was identified in a study of cytomegalovirus exposure and HLA in healthy donors. The study's findings and limits: In a later analysis, HLA-C alleles had the fewest associated TCRs, DRB1 alleles the most. In vitro work confirmed that a few CMV-associated chains recognize CMV antigens.

This PCR relied on a set of 60 Vbeta primers and 13 Jbeta primers. As handled by the study authors: About 11 million of some 80 million unique TCR beta chains were shared, per a later count. TCRdb keeps only in-frame clones here, not all; method: immunoSEQ multiplex PCR. That table supplies the V and J calls and clone size; D and trimming were determined from the DNA. The sample holds 95,000 to 100,000 clones; 76% are singletons and the top ten take 3.5% to 5%. V was pared by 7 bases and J by 3 bases, with 19 bases between. Germline CDR1 reads SNHLY; CDR2 reads FYNNEI. The CDR3 totals 16 residues. Comments on this clone: The antigen remains undetermined.

This chain connects TRBV2 to TRBJ1-3, with D unresolved. The clonotype was recovered from a man in his forties in good health and CMV-seronegative. The sample comprised PBMCs. Written as DNA, the CDR3 is TGTGCCAGCAACAACGACTACTTGAAGGTTGGAAACACCATATATTTT. Translated: CASNNDYLKVGNTIYF.